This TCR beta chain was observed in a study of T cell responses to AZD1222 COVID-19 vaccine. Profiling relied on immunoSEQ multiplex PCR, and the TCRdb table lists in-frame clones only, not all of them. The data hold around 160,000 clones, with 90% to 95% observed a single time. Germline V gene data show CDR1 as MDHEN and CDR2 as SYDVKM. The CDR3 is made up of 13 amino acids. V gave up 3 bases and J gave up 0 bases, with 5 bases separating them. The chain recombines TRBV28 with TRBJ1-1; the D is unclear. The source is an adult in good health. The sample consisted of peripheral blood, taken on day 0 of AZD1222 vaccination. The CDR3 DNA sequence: TGTGCCAGCAGTTTCCTCTTGAACACTGAAGCTTTCTTT. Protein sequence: CASSFLLNTEAFF.